A single sample is the source of the 23 T cell receptor beta chains below, sequenced in a study of PD-L1 blockade in urothelial cancer. Clones were sequenced by immunoSEQ multiplex PCR, and TCRdb holds only the in-frame ones, with some missing. The sample consists of approximately 80,000 clones, roughly 87% of them appearing once. Sequences were derived from PBMCs, sampled around atezolizumab (anti-PD-L1) treatment. The receptors originated from a man aged 65-85 years with urothelial cancer.

This clone came up once. The V gene is TRBV13, the J gene TRBJ2-3; 9 bases are a match to TRBD2. Germline trimming cut 5 bases from V and 4 bases from J; bases unmatched to any gene: 10. The V gene's germline CDR1 is PRHDT and CDR2 FYEKMQ (reference sequence). The CDR3 has 16 amino acids. CDR3: CASSRGAGGGSDTQYF. The DNA of the CDR3 is TGTGCCAGCAGCCGTGGGGCGGGAGGGGGCTCAGATACGCAGTATTTT.

The rearrangement links TRBV19 to TRBJ2-5; a possible D gene is TRBD1 (6 bases). This CDR3 comprises 16 residues. The ends were cut back, 0 bases at V and 2 bases at J, with 13 bases in the middle. Germline lookup yields CDR1 LNHDA and CDR2 SQIVND (reference sequence). The CDR3 is CASSIDQGQSQETQYF. In DNA, the CDR3 is TGTGCCAGTAGTATAGATCAGGGACAATCACAAGAGACCCAGTACTTC.

This clone was found a few times. V gene TRBV4-3 combines with J gene TRBJ1-2; tentatively, D is TRBD1 (6 bases). This CDR3 has 15 amino acids. Germline-derived CDR1 and CDR2 are LGHNA and YSLEER. Trimming removed 2 bases from V and 2 bases from J, with 12 bases in between. Here the CDR3 reads CASSQRQGTNYGYTF. The DNA of the CDR3 is TGCGCCAGCAGCCAACGCCAGGGGACCAACTATGGCTACACCTTC.

The rearrangement joins TRBV6-6 to TRBJ1-2, with D unclear. The V end was cut by 8 bases, the J end by 5 bases, with 15 bases between. Germline values: CDR1 MNHNY, CDR2 SVGAGI (reference sequence). The CDR3 extends over 13 amino acids. The CDR3 reads CASGVGTSYGYTF. The CDR3 region has the DNA TGTGCCAGCGGTGTGGGCACCAGTTATGGCTACACCTTC.

This chain links TRBV11-2 with TRBJ2-1; 10 bases fit TRBD2. Germline V gene data show CDR1 as SGHAT and CDR2 as FQNNGV. The CDR3 is 15 amino acids. With 3 bases clipped from V and 9 bases from J, the junction kept 8 bases outside the gene matches. The CDR3 spells CASSFGSGRASEQFF. The DNA for the CDR3 is TGTGCCAGCAGCTTTGGGAGCGGGAGGGCCAGTGAGCAGTTCTTC.

The chain combines TRBV2 with TRBJ2-1, with 11 nucleotides matching TRBD2. Germline CDR1 SNHLY, CDR2 FYNNEI. The junction had 5 bases not matched to a gene; V was cut back by 7 bases and J by 3 bases. This CDR3 is 15 amino acids long. The CDR3 DNA reads as TGTGCCAGCAAACTAGCGGGGGTTGACTACAATGAGCAGTTCTTC. Residues: CASKLAGVDYNEQFF. The variable domain in full, completed from reference TRBV2 and TRBJ2-1, reads EPEVTQTPSHQVTQMGQEVILRCVPISNHLYFYWYRQILGQKVEFLVSFYNNEISEKSEIFDDQFSVERPDGSNFTLKIRSTKLEDSAMYFCASKLAGVDYNEQFFGPGTRLTVL.

The genes are TRBV27 and TRBJ1-5, with no clear D. The CDR3 is 15 residues long. Germline V CDR1 and CDR2: MNHEY, SMNVEV (reference sequence). Trimming cost V 3 bases and J 1 base, with 10 bases left between them. In nucleotides, the CDR3 is TGTGCCAGCAGTTTTCCCCAGGCGAGCAATCAGCCCCAGCATTTT. Its translation is CASSFPQASNQPQHF.

The chain recombines TRBV7-6 with TRBJ2-1; TRBD1 agrees at 7 bases. Germline assignment: CDR1 SGHVS and CDR2 FNYEAQ. Trimming took 0 bases from V and 2 from J; bases not matched to a gene: 1. The CDR3 length is 15 residues. The CDR3 nucleotides read TGTGCCAGCAGCTTAGCGAGGGGGCCCTACAATGAGCAGTTCTTC. Residues: CASSLARGPYNEQFF.

V and J are TRBV5-4 and TRBJ2-7; D is unclear. Germline-derived CDR1 and CDR2 are SGHNT and YYREEE (reference sequence). The V and J ends lost 4 bases and 4 bases respectively, with 9 bases between them. The CDR3 extends over 12 amino acids. The CDR3 region is CASSLDTYEQYF. The CDR3 DNA reads TGTGCCAGCAGCCTCGACACATACGAGCAGTACTTC.

The rearrangement joins TRBV7-8 to TRBJ2-3; perhaps TRBD2 as D (5 bases). Germline assignment: CDR1 SGHVS and CDR2 FQNEAQ. Trimming stripped 1 base from V and 2 bases from J, with 7 bases between. The CDR3 length is 14 residues. Here the CDR3 DNA reads TGTGCCAGCAGCTTAGAGACTAACACAGATACGCAGTATTTT. This encodes CASSLETNTDTQYF.

V is TRBV2 and J is TRBJ2-3, with D hard to call. Germline lookup yields CDR1 SNHLY and CDR2 FYNNEI. The CDR3 runs 16 residues. The V and J ends lost 5 bases and 4 bases respectively, with 19 bases between them. Here the CDR3 DNA reads TGTGCCAGCAGTTCGAGTCGACTCCACGGTGCAGATACGCAGTATTTT. Translation gives CASSSSRLHGADTQYF.

The rearrangement joins TRBV7-9 to TRBJ1-1; 7 positions agree with TRBD1. V lost 5 bases to trimming and J lost 0 bases; unmatched junction nucleotides: 12. Germline V gene sequence: CDR1 SEHNR, CDR2 FQNEAQ (reference sequence). This CDR3 has 17 residues. CDR3 bases: TGTGCCAGCAGCCCCTCAGGACAGGACTTTATGAACACTGAAGCTTTCTTT. Amino acid sequence: CASSPSGQDFMNTEAFF.

This clone turned up a few times. The gene calls are TRBV5-8 and TRBJ1-5; possibly TRBD1 for D (5 bases). CDR3 length equals 13 residues. The ends were cut back, 4 bases at V and 4 bases at J, with 9 bases in the middle. Per the germline V gene, CDR1 is SGHTS and CDR2 is YDEGEE. Here the CDR3 reads CASSPDRNQPQHF. The CDR3 DNA is TGTGCCAGCAGCCCCGACAGAAATCAGCCCCAGCATTTT.

This chain links TRBV4-1 with TRBJ1-1, with 7 bases lining up with TRBD1. With V trimmed by 1 base and J by 1 base, 3 bases remained unmatched. CDR1 and CDR2 from the germline V gene are MGHRA and YSYEKL. This CDR3 spans 15 amino acids. Here the CDR3 DNA reads TGCGCCAGCAGCCAAGGAGGGGGCTGGAACACTGAAGCTTTCTTT. Protein sequence: CASSQGGGWNTEAFF.

The CDR3 here is CASSEASQGGYNEQFF. DNA for the CDR3: TGTGCCAGCAGTGAAGCGTCACAGGGCGGGTACAATGAGCAGTTCTTC. The chain couples TRBV6-1 to TRBJ2-1; TRBD1 might be the D (6 bases). The germline V and J ends were trimmed by 0 bases and 4 bases, with 13 bases remaining between them. CDR3 length: 16 residues. Per the germline V gene, CDR1 is MNHNS and CDR2 is SASEGT.

V gene TRBV6-5 combines with J gene TRBJ1-5; D gene ambiguous. Germline CDR1 is MNHEY and CDR2 is SVGAGI. Trimming left V 0 bases short and J 6 bases short, with 6 bases between. The CDR3 spans 13 residues. Here the CDR3 reads CASSYSRGQPQHF. The CDR3 bases are TGTGCCAGCAGTTACTCGAGAGGTCAGCCCCAGCATTTT.

The chain couples TRBV7-9 to TRBJ1-4, with D tentatively TRBD1 (5 bases). CDR1 is SEHNR and CDR2 is FQNEAQ in the germline V gene (reference sequence). The CDR3 has 17 amino acids. Trimming shortened V by 5 bases and J by 3 bases, and 19 bases separated the two germline ends. DNA of the CDR3: TGTGCCAGCAGCCCGCATCAGGGCCCACGGCCTAATGAAAAACTGTTTTTT. Residues: CASSPHQGPRPNEKLFF.

The chain couples TRBV28 to TRBJ2-7; 7 bases map to TRBD2. The V gene end was trimmed by 4 bases and the J gene end by 3 bases; junction bases not matched to a gene: 6. The CDR3 runs 14 residues. The germline CDR1 and CDR2 sequences are MDHEN and SYDVKM. The CDR3 here is CASSSPSSGYEQYF. DNA for the CDR3: TGTGCCAGCAGTTCTCCCTCTAGCGGCTACGAGCAGTACTTC.

The J gene is TRBJ2-5, the V gene TRBV19, with TRBD2 identical over 8 bases. This CDR3 is built from 17 residues. Trimming removed 5 bases from V and 3 bases from J; junction bases left unmatched: 14. Germline CDR1 is LNHDA and CDR2 is SQIVND (reference sequence). The CDR3 DNA is TGTGCCAGTAGTCCTCGACACCACCCAGCGGGAGAAGAGACCCAGTACTTC. It translates to CASSPRHHPAGEETQYF.

The chain links TRBV6-1 to TRBJ2-7, with 7 bases matching TRBD2. Germline CDR1 is MNHNS and CDR2 is SASEGT. With V trimmed by 6 bases and J by 2 bases, 4 bases remained unmatched. CDR3 size: 13 residues. The CDR3 sequence is CASRELATYEQYF. CDR3 in DNA: TGTGCCAGCAGGGAACTAGCGACCTACGAGCAGTACTTC.

This chain connects TRBV9 to TRBJ2-5, with 9 bases aligning to TRBD1. V lost 5 bases and J lost 2; bases outside the gene matches: 10. Germline CDR1 SGDLS, CDR2 YYNGEE. The CDR3 covers 16 residues. The CDR3 nucleotides read TGTGCCAGCAGTCGACAACAGGGGGCGAGGCAAGAGACCCAGTACTTC. This encodes CASSRQQGARQETQYF.

The J gene is TRBJ1-4, the V gene TRBV5-1, with 10 positions matching TRBD1. The CDR3 consists of 19 residues. V gave up 3 bases and J gave up 0 bases; unmatched junction bases: 11. Germline V gene sequence: CDR1 SGHRS, CDR2 YFSETQ. CDR3: CASSSGQGTFRATNEKLFF. Here the CDR3 DNA reads TGCGCCAGCAGCTCGGGACAGGGGACATTTCGTGCAACTAATGAAAAACTGTTTTTT.

The chain has TRBV18 and TRBJ2-5, with 7 bases identical to TRBD1. Germline assignment: CDR1 KGHSH and CDR2 LQKENI. CDR3 length: 14 residues. V lost 3 bases and J lost 0; bases outside the gene matches: 1. As DNA, the CDR3 is TGTGCCAGCTCACCCGACAGGGACCAAGAGACCCAGTACTTC. It specifies CASSPDRDQETQYF.